The subject of this entry is one TCR beta chain. Its matching antigen is unknown. Generated by immunoSEQ multiplex PCR, the TCRdb table keeps only in-frame clones and is missing some. The sample contains 1,400,000 or so clones, just under 99% of which appear only once. The sample comes from a study of shared clonotypes between healthy human individuals. Study-level findings and limits: Clonotypes shared by all four sorted-subset donors had higher generation probabilities than non-shared clonotypes. Despite large depth, rarefaction showed incomplete sorted-subset sequencing. Naive CD4 clonotype sharing across several donors was approximately 5%. Naive subsets usually exceeded memory subsets in estimated richness.

Germline V gene sequence: CDR1 MDHEN, CDR2 SYDVKM. There are 12 residues in the CDR3. The ends were cut back, 5 bases at V and 8 bases at J, with 12 bases in the middle. J is TRBJ1-2 and V is TRBV28; D unresolved. The material sequenced was naive CD4+ T cells sorted from blood. Subset denoted: CD45RA+ positively selected. This receptor was taken from a man aged 30 to 39 in good health. The CDR3 nucleotides read TGTGCCAGCAGTGCCCCATCCGGCGGCTACACCTTC. Its translation is CASSAPSGGYTF.